This T cell receptor (beta chain) was sequenced in a study of identical twins. This clonotype was counted between two and nine times. CDR1 is SGDLS and CDR2 is YYNGEE in the germline V gene. V gave up 4 bases and J gave up 0 bases; unmatched junction bases: 5. This CDR3 comprises 16 residues. TCRdb re-analysed the 5' RACE reads in MiXCR, keeping a single row per CDR3 protein. The sample has approximately 210,000 distinct CDR3 sequences; approximately 15% are singletons. The sample also formed part of further work on T cells expressing NK-cell markers. This second study says: According to the study, TCR beta repertoires originated from sorted CD3+CD56+NKG2C+, CD3+CD56+NKG2C- and CD3+CD56-NKG2C+ T cells. HCMV serostatus: most of the eight sequenced donors positive, one negative. In a few donors, these clonotypes also led the CD3+CD56-NKG2C+ fraction.

The sequenced sample was CD8+ T cells sorted from blood. This sequence joins TRBV9 and TRBJ2-1, with 9 positions matching TRBD2. This receptor was obtained from a woman aged 18-29 years in good health. CDR3 in amino acids: CASSRYSGSSYNEQFF. CDR3 in DNA: TGTGCCAGCAGCCGATATAGCGGGAGCTCCTACAATGAGCAGTTCTTC.